This TCR beta chain was profiled in a study of cytomegalovirus exposure and HLA in healthy donors. The CDR3 totals 11 residues. The ends were cut back, 5 bases at V and 3 bases at J, with 2 bases in the middle. CDR1 MNHEY and CDR2 SMNVEV come from the germline V gene (reference sequence). PCR was performed using 60 Vbeta and 13 Jbeta primers. Data came from immunoSEQ multiplex PCR; TCRdb stores just in-frame clones and leaves some out. The table shows some 140,000 clones, with roughly 80% occurring only once. Findings and caveats of the study: Other equally common chains were less clonally expanded than HLA-associated TCR beta chains, a later analysis showed.

With regard to this clone: The antigen is undetermined. Other DNA variants within this sample encode the same CDR3.

This chain joins TRBV27 and TRBJ2-1; D call uncertain. The sample taken for sequencing was PBMCs. The clonotype originates from a female donor in good health and CMV-seronegative. CDR3 region: CASSLYNEQFF. The CDR3 bases are TGTGCCAGCAGTCTCTACAATGAGCAGTTCTTC.